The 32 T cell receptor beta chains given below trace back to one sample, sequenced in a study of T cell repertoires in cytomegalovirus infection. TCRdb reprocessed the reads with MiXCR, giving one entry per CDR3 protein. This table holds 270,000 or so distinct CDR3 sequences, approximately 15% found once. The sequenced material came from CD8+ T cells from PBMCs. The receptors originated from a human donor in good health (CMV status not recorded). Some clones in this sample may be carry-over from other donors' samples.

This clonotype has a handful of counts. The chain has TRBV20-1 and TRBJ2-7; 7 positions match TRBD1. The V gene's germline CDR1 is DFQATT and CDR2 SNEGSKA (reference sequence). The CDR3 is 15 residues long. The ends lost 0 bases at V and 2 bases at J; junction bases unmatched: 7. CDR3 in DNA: TGCAGTGCTAGAGAGCCTGGACAGGCGCCCTACGAGCAGTACTTC. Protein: CSAREPGQAPYEQYF.

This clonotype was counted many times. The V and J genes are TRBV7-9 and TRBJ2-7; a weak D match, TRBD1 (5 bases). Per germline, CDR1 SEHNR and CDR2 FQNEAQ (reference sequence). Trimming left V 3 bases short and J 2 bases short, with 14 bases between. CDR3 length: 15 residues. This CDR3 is CASSFLPTDTYEQYF. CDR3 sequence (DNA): TGTGCCAGCAGCTTCCTCCCGACAGATACCTACGAGCAGTACTTC.

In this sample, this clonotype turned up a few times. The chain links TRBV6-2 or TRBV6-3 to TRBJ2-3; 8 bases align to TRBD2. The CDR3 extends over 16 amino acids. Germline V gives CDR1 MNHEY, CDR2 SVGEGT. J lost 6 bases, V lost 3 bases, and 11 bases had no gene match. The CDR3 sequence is CASSYHGGGLSDTQYF. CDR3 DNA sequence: TGTGCCAGCAGTTATCACGGGGGGGGCCTGTCGGATACGCAGTATTTT.

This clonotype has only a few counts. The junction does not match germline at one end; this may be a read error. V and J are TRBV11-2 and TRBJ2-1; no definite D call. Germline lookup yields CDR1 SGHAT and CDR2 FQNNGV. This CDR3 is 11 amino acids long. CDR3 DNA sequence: TGTGCCAGCAGTTTAGGCCCAGAGCAGTTCTTC. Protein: CASSLGPEQFF.

In DNA, the CDR3 is TGTGCCACTCGACAGGGGGCAGGTGAAGCTTTCTTT. Translating gives CATRQGAGEAFF. This rearrangement joins TRBV19 to TRBJ1-1; 10 nucleotides agree with TRBD1. The CDR3 length is 12 residues. V trimming: 10 bases; J trimming: 7 bases; junction bases outside the gene matches: 6. In germline, CDR1 is LNHDA, CDR2 SQIVND (reference sequence).

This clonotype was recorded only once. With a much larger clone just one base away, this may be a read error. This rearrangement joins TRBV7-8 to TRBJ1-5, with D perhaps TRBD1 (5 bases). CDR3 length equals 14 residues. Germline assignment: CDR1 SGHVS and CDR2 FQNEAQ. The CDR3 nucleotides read TGTGCCTGCAGTCCAGGGTATAGCAATCAGCCCCAGCATTTT. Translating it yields CACSPGYSNQPQHF.

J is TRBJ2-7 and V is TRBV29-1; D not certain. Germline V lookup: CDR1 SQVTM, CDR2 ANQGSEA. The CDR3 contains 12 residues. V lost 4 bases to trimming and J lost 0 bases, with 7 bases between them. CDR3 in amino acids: CSVGGDSYEQYF. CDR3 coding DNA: TGCAGCGTTGGTGGCGACTCCTACGAGCAGTACTTC.

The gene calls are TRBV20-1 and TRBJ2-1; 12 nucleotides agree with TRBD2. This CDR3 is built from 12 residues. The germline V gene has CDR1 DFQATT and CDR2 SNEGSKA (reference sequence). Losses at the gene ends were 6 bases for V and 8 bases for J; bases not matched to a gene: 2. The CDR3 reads CSALAGGDEQFF. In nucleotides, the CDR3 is TGCAGTGCCCTAGCGGGGGGGGATGAGCAGTTCTTC.

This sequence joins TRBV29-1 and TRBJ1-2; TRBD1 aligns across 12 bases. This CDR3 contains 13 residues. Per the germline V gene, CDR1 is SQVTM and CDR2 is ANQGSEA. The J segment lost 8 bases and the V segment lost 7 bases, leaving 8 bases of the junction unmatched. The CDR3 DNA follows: TGCAGCGCCACCGGGACAGGGGGCTTGGGCTACACCTTC. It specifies CSATGTGGLGYTF. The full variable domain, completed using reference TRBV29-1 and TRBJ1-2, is SAVISQKPSRDICQRGTSLTIQCQVDSQVTMMFWYRQQPGQSLTLIATANQGSEATYESGFVIDKFPISRPNLTFSTLTVSNMSPEDSSIYLCSATGTGGLGYTFGSGTRLTVV.

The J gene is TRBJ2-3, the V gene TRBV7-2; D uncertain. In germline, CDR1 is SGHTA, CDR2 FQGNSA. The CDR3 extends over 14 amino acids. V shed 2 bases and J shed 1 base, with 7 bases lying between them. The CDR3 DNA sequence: TGTGCCAGCAGCTTATTGGATGGCACAGATACGCAGTATTTT. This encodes CASSLLDGTDTQYF. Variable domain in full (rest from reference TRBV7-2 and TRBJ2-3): GAGVSQSPSNKVTEKGKDVELRCDPISGHTALYWYRQSLGQGLEFLIYFQGNSAPDKSGLPSDRFSAERTGGSVSTLTIQRTQQEDSAVYLCASSLLDGTDTQYFGPGTRLTVL.

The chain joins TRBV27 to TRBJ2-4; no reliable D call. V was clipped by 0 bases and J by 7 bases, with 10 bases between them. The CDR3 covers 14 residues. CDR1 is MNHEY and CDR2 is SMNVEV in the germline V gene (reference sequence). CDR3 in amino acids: CASSLSPTGNIQYF. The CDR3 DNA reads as TGTGCCAGCAGTTTATCCCCCACCGGGAACATTCAGTACTTC.

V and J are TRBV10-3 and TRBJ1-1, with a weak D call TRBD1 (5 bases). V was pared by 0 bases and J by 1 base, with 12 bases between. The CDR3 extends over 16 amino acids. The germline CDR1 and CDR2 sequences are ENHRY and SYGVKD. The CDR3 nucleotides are TGTGCCATCAGTGAGTCGTGGCGGGGGGAGAACACTGAAGCTTTCTTT. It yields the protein CAISESWRGENTEAFF.

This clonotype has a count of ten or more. The CDR3 region is CASKPGVGTGELFF. In DNA form, the CDR3 reads TGTGCCAGCAAGCCCGGGGTGGGCACCGGGGAGCTGTTTTTT. The chain uses TRBV28 and TRBJ2-2, with a tentative D call TRBD2 (5 bases). Trimming left V 7 bases short and J 4 bases short, with 13 bases between. The CDR3 runs 14 residues. Per the germline V gene, CDR1 is MDHEN and CDR2 is SYDVKM.

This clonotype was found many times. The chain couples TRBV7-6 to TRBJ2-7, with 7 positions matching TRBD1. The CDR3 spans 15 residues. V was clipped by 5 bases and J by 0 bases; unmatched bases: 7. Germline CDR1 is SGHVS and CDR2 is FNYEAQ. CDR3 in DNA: TGTGCCAGCAGCCTAGGGACAGAAACCTCCTACGAGCAGTACTTC. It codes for CASSLGTETSYEQYF.

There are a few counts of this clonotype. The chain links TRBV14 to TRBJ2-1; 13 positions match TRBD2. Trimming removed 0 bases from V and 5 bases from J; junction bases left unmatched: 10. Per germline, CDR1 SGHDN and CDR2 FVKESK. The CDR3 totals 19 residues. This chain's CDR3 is CASSQDWDGLAGAHNEQFF. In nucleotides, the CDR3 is TGTGCCAGCAGCCAAGATTGGGATGGACTAGCGGGGGCCCACAATGAGCAGTTCTTC.

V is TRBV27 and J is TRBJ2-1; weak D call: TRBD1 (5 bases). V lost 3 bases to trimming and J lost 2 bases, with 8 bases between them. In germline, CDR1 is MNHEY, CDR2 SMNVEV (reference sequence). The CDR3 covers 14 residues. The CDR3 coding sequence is TGTGCCAGCAGTTTCCAGGACACCTACAATGAGCAGTTCTTC. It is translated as CASSFQDTYNEQFF.

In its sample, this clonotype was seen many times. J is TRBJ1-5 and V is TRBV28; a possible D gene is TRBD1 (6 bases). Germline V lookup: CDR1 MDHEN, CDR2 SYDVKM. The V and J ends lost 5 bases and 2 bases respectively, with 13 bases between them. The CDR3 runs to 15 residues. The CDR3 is CASSPHRDGNQPQHF. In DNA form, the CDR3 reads TGTGCCAGCAGTCCGCACAGGGACGGCAATCAGCCCCAGCATTTT.

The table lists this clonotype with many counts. DNA of the CDR3: TGTGCCAGCAGCCCCCATACGGACAGGGATGGGACTGAAGCTTTCTTT. It translates to CASSPHTDRDGTEAFF. V gene TRBV7-9 combines with J gene TRBJ1-1; 8 nucleotides line up with TRBD1. Germline V gives CDR1 SEHNR, CDR2 FQNEAQ (reference sequence). V was clipped by 5 bases and J by 5 bases; unmatched bases: 13. This CDR3 contains 16 residues.

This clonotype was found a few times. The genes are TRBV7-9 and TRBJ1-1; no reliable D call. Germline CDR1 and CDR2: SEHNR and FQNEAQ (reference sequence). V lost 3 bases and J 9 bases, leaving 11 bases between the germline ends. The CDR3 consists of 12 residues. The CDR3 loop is CASSFGPSKAFF. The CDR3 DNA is TGTGCCAGCAGCTTTGGGCCTTCGAAAGCTTTCTTT.

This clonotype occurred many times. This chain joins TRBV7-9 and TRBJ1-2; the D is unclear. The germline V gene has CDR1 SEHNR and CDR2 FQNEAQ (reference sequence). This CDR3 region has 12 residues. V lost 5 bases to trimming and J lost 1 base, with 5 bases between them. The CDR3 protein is CASSRDNYGYTF. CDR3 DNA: TGTGCCAGCAGCAGGGATAACTATGGCTACACCTTC.

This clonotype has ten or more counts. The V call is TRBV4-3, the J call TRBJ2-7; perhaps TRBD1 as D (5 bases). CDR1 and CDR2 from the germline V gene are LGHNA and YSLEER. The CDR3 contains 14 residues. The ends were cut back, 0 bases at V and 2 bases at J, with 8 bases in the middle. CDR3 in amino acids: CASSQETATYEQYF. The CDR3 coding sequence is TGCGCCAGCAGCCAAGAGACAGCCACCTACGAGCAGTACTTC.

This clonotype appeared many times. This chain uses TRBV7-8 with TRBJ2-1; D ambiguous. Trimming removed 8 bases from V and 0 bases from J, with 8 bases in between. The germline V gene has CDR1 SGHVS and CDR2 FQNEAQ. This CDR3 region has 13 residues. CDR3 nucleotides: TGTGCCAGCGGGCAAAGCTCCTACAATGAGCAGTTCTTC. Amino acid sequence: CASGQSSYNEQFF.

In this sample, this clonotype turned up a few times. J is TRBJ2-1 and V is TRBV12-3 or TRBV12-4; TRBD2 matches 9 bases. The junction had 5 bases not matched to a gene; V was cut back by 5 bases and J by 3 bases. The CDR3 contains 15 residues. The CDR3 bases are TGTGCCAGCAGTCCCGAGCGGGGGGTCTACAATGAGCAGTTCTTC. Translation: CASSPERGVYNEQFF.

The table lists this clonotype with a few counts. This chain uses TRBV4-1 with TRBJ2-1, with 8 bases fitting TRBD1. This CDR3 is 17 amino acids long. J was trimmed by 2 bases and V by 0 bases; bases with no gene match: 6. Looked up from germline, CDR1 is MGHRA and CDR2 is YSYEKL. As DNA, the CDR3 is TGCGCCAGCAGCCAAGACCGAACAGGGGGTCCCTACAATGAGCAGTTCTTC. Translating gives CASSQDRTGGPYNEQFF.

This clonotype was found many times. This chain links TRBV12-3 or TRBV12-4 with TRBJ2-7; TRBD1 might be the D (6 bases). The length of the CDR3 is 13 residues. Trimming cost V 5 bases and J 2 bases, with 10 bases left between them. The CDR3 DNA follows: TGTGCCAGCAGTCCCGGGACAACCTACGAGCAGTACTTC. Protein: CASSPGTTYEQYF.

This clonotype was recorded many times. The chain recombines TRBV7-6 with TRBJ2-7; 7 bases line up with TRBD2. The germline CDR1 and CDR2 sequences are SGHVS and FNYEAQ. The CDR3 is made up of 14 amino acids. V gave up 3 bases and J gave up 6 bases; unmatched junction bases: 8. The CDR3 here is CASSFGLDSPEQYF. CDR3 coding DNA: TGTGCCAGCAGCTTTGGACTAGATTCCCCCGAGCAGTACTTC.

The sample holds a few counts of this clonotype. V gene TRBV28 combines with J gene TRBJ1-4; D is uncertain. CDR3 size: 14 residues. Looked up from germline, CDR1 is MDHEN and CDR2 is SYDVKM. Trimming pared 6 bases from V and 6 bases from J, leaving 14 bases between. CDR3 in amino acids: CASSRATAHEKLFF. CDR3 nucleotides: TGTGCCAGCAGCCGGGCTACAGCTCATGAAAAACTGTTTTTT.

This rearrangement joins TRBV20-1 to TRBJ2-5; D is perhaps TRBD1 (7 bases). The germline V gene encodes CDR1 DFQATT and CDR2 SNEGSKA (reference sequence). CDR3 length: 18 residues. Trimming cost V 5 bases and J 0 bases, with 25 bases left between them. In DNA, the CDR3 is TGCAGTGCTCAACGCCAGGGGGGACTCCCACCCTACCAAGAGACCCAGTACTTC. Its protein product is CSAQRQGGLPPYQETQYF.

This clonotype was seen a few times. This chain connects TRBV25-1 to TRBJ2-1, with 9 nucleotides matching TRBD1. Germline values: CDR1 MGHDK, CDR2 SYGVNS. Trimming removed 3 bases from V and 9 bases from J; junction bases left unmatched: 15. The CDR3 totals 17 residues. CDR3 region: CASSDRGGDRENSEQFF. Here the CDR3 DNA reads TGTGCCAGCAGTGATAGGGGCGGGGACAGGGAAAACAGTGAGCAGTTCTTC.

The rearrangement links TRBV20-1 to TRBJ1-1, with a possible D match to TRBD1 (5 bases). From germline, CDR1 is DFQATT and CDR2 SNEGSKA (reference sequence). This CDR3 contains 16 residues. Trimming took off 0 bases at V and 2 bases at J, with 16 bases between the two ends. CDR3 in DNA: TGCAGTGCTAGAGAAAGATCCGGGGGGTTAAACACTGAAGCTTTCTTT. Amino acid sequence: CSARERSGGLNTEAFF.

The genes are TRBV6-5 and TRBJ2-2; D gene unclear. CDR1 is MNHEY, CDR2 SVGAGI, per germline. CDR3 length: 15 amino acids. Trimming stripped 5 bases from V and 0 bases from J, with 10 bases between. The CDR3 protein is CASSPMIANTGELFF. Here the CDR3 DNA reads TGTGCCAGCAGTCCGATGATCGCGAACACCGGGGAGCTGTTTTTT.

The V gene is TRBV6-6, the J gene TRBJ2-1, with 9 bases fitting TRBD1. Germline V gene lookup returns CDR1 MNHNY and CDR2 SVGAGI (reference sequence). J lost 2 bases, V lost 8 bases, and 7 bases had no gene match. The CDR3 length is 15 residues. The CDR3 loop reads CASGVGQGAYNEQFF. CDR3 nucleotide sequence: TGTGCCAGCGGAGTGGGACAGGGTGCCTACAATGAGCAGTTCTTC.